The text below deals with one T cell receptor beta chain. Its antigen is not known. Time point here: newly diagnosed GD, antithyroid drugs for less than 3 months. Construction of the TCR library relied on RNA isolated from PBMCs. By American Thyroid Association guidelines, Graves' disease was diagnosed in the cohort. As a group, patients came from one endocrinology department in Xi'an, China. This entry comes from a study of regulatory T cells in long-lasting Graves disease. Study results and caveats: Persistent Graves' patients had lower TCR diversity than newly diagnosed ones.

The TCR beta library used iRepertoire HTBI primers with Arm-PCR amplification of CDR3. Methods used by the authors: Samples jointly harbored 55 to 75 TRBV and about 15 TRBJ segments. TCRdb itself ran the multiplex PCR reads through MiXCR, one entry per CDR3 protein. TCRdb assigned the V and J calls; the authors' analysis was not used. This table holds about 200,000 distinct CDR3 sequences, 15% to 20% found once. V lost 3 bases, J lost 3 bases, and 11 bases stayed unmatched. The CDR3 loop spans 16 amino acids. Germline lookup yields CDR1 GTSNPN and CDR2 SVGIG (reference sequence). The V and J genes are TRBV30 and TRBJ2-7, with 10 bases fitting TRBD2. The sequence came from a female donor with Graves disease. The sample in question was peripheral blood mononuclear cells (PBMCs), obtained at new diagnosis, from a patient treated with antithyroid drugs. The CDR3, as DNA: TGTGCCTGGAGCCGGCTAGCGGGAGAACGCAGCTACGAGCAGTACTTC. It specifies CAWSRLAGERSYEQYF.